Included here is one T cell receptor beta chain sequence, with context. The antigen remains undetermined. Libraries were prepared by immunoSEQ multiplex PCR; TCRdb keeps only in-frame clonotypes and omits some of them. This sample has approximately 150,000 clones, with 90% to 95% found just once. The data derive from a study of T cell responses to AZD1222 COVID-19 vaccine. Notes on the study in general: Vaccine-associated CD4 TCRs ranged over spike, dominating at 160-218 and 743-854. Variant regions that are unmutated are reportedly the target of nearly half of spike-specific TCRs. Repertoire sampling happened only post peak T cell response. Baseline seropositives among AZD1222 recipients totaled only six.

CDR1 and CDR2 (germline): SEHNR, FQNEAQ (reference sequence). This CDR3 has 13 residues. Trimming stripped 1 base from V and 7 bases from J, with 7 bases between. The chain joins TRBV7-9 to TRBJ1-4, with no clear D. This TCR came from an adult who received the AZD1222 COVID-19 vaccine. The input for sequencing was peripheral blood, taken 28 days after the second AZD1222 dose. CDR3 loop: CASSLEPFEKLFF. The DNA for the CDR3 is TGTGCCAGCAGCTTAGAACCGTTTGAAAAACTGTTTTTT.